The following is a T cell receptor beta chain sequence with its context. The sample belongs to a study of blood T cell repertoires in COVID-19. Study as a whole: The origin of the acute and convalescent COVID-19 samples was the United States, Italy and Spain.

Original handling: Reference gene primer amplification in the assay estimated nucleated cell counts. Clones were sequenced by immunoSEQ multiplex PCR, and TCRdb holds only the in-frame ones, with some missing. D and trimming come from the DNA, and the V and J calls and clone size come from that table. The sample lists roughly 220,000 clones, 88% seen once, with 2.6% in the top ten. Which cohort a participant joined came from the clinical history participants gave. V was clipped by 2 bases and J by 0 bases, with 12 bases between them. Germline values: CDR1 SGHRS, CDR2 YFSETQ. The CDR3 has 17 residues. The gene calls are TRBV5-1 and TRBJ2-6, with D possibly TRBD1 on 6 matching bases. The source is a woman aged 30 to 39 who had recovered from COVID-19. Sequencing used PBMCs or T cells enriched from blood (not recorded which). The chain's CDR3 is CASSLGGRLSGANVLTF. As DNA, the CDR3 is TGCGCCAGCAGCTTAGGGGGAAGGCTCTCTGGGGCCAACGTCCTGACTTTC.